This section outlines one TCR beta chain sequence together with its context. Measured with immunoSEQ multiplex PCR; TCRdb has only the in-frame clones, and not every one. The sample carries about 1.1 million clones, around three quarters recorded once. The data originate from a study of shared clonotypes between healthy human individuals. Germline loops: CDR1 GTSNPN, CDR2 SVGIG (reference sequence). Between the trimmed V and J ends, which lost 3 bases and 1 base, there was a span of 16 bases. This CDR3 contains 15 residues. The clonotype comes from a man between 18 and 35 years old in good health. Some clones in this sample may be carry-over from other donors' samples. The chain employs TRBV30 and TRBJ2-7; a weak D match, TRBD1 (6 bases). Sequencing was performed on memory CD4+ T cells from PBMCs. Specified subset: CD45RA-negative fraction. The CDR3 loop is CAWSDLGQFSYEQYF. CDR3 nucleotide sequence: TGTGCCTGGAGCGACTTGGGACAATTTTCCTACGAGCAGTACTTC.